This TCR beta chain was recorded in a study of shared clonotypes between healthy human individuals (dated by TCRdb to about 2020). The study in broad terms: A few men and a couple of women, aged 18 to 49 years, made up the cohort. For each donor, CD4 naive and CD4 memory were each run on three plates, CD8 naive on two plates, and CD8 memory on one plate. To estimate repertoire size and how much clonotype sharing occurs between individuals, the study deeply sequenced the blood TCR repertoires of five healthy adults. To increase sequencing depth and limit assay-specific biases, different laboratories used diverse techniques to prepare libraries and sequence TCR repertoires. Between about 0.85 and 8.9 billion PBMCs per donor were obtained by leukapheresis. What the study reported, not specific to this receptor: Larger estimated clonotype richness was generally found for naive subsets than for memory subsets. Compared with non-shared clonotypes, the clonotypes found in all four sorted-subset donors had higher generation probabilities. Incomplete sequencing was indicated by rarefaction of sorted-subset datasets, despite the large sequencing depth. Pairwise subsampling led to the expectation that sequencing depth would affect the degree of clonotype sharing among donors. Sampling was restricted to blood, and TCR repertoires in tissue are likely to differ from TCR repertoires in blood. When several donors were compared, the shared fraction of clonotypes was approximately 5% for naive CD4, roughly 3.3% for naive CD8, roughly 2.5% for memory CD4, and 0.35% to 0.4% for memory CD8. Because the study included a small number of donors, the genetic and exposure-history diversity represented was limited.

Using the deep immunoSEQ assay, multiplex PCR amplified TCR CDR3 regions from genomic DNA. For each cell subset, the extracted genomic DNA was distributed evenly across all wells of several immunoSEQ 96-well plates, and each plate served as one replicate. Each replicate PCR for sorted subsets received around 200 ng genomic DNA, equal to around 32,000 T cell genomes. Purified libraries were measured with a Qubit 3.0 fluorometer, size-checked on a Bioanalyzer 2100, and measured again with the KAPA Library Quantification kit. Each immunoSEQ 96-well plate was sequenced on its own single-read 150-cycle Illumina NextSeq 550 flow cell. On the authors' methods: Because the immunoSEQ output held only junctional sequences and lacked quality scores, the filtering could not match the filtering applied to full-length reads. To assign V/J genes and CDR3, sequences were annotated against IMGT germline references using PyIR, a Python wrapper for IgBLAST v1.9. Reads were filtered out if the reads had weak V/J assignments (E-value above 1e-6), no CDR3, stop codons, out-of-frame junctions, or ambiguous translated residues. V3J clonotypes were defined by identical inferred V gene, J gene, and CDR3 amino acid sequence. Percentage overlap between repertoires was calculated by dividing the number of shared unique clonotypes by the size of the smaller repertoire. Three approaches were used to assess repertoire richness: RTK rarefaction, the Chao1 estimator, and Recon v2.1 estimates of unobserved clonotypes. OLGA was used to compute generation probabilities for all TCRbeta clonotypes that the gDNA method yielded from a handful of donors. As stored in TCRdb, this immuneACCESS dataset retains in-frame rearrangements with V and J assigned. A fraction of the clones does not appear; measured against another copy, unresolved V genes explain less than half of the discrepancy, and the remainder lacks a known reason. V and J calls and clone size are copied from that table; D and trimming were computed from the DNA. This sample has approximately 1.9 million clones in its table, and 85% to 95% of those were observed once. In total, the top ten clones hold more than 1.5% of the sample.

Points on this clone: What antigen it recognizes has not been identified. Within one base of it there is no much larger clone, and no base qualities were kept.

The germline V gene gives CDR1 as SGHDN and CDR2 as FVKESK. Measured from the cysteine to the phenylalanine, the CDR3 is 15 residues long. Only the CDR3 DNA is retained, 45 bases long and in frame from the first base. Here V drops 1 base and J drops 3 bases, and the junction holds 3 bases not matched to any gene. CD8 naive samples were obtained by positive selection for CCR7 among CD45RO-negative cells, yielding a CD45RA+CCR7+ population from which TemRA cells were excluded. The donors were healthy, HIV-negative adults with no recently reported acute infections or vaccinations. Only Caucasian adults living in Nashville, Tennessee, USA were represented among the donors. After blood collection by leukapheresis, PBMCs were isolated using Ficoll-Histopaque density gradient centrifugation and then cryopreserved in the vapor phase of liquid nitrogen. Analytical flow cytometry was used to check the purity and quantity of every magnetically sorted T cell population. Each sorted fraction had its genomic DNA isolated and then quantified by UV absorbance on a Nanodrop 2000c.

The rearranged chain carries TRBV14 and TRBJ2-7, with TRBD2 identical over 10 junction bases. The sequenced material came from naive CD8+ T cells from PBMCs. The meaning of the sample's cell subset or site label: CD45RA+CCR7+. This TCR came from a man aged 18 to 35 in good health. Some clones in this sample may be carry-over from other donors' samples. The CDR3 protein is CASSQGTSGFYEQYF. DNA sequence: TGTGCCAGCAGCCAAGGGACTAGCGGATTCTACGAGCAGTACTTC.